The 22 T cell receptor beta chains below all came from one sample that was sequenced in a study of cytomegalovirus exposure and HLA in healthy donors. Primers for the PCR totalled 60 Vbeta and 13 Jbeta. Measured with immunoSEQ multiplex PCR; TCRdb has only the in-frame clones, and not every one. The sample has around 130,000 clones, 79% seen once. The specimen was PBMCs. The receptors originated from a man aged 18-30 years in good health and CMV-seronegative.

DNA for the CDR3: TGCGCCAGCAGCTTCGTGGGAGTTGAAACAGATACGCAGTATTTT. Translating it yields CASSFVGVETDTQYF. V usage is TRBV5-1 and J usage is TRBJ2-3, with D possibly TRBD2 on 5 matching bases. Germline lookup yields CDR1 SGHRS and CDR2 YFSETQ. The CDR3 spans 15 residues. V dropped 2 bases and J dropped 3 bases, with 13 bases sitting between them.

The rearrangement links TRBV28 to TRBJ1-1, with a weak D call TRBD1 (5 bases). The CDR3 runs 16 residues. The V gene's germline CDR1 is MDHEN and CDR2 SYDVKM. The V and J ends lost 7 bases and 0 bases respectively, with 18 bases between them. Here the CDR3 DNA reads TGTGCCAGCACCATTTCCTCGGGACTTATGAACACTGAAGCTTTCTTT. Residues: CASTISSGLMNTEAFF.

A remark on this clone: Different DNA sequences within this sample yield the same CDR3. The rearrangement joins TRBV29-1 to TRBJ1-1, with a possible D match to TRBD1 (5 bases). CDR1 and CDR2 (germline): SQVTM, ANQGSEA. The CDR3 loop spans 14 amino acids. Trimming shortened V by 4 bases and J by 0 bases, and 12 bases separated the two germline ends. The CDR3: CSVARIGVNTEAFF. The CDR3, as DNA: TGCAGCGTTGCCCGGATAGGGGTGAACACTGAAGCTTTCTTT.

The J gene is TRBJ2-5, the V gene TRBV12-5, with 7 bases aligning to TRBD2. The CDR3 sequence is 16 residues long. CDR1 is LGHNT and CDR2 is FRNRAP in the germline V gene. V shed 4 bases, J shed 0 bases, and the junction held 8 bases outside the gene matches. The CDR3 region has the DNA TGTGCTAGTGGTTCCCCCCTTACTAGCGACCAAGAGACCCAGTACTTC. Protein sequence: CASGSPLTSDQETQYF.

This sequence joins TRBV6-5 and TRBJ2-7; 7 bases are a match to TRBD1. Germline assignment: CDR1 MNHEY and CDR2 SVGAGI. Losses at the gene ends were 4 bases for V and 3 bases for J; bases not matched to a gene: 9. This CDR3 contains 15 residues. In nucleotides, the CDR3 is TGTGCCAGCAGTTCACCCGACAGGGTGCGCTACGAGCAGTACTTC. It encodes CASSSPDRVRYEQYF.

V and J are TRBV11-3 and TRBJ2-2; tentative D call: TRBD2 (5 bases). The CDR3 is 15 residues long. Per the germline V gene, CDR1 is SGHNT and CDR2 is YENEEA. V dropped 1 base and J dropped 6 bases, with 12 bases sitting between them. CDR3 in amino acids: CASSLGVNGAGELFF. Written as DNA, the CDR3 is TGTGCCAGCAGCTTAGGTGTAAACGGGGCCGGGGAGCTGTTTTTT.

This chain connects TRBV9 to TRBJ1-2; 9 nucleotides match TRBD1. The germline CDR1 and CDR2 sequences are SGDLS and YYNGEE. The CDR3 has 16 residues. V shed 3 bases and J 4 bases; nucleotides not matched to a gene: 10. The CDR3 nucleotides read TGTGCCAGCAGCGGAACCGGGACAGGGTGGGGCTATGGCTACACCTTC. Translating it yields CASSGTGTGWGYGYTF.

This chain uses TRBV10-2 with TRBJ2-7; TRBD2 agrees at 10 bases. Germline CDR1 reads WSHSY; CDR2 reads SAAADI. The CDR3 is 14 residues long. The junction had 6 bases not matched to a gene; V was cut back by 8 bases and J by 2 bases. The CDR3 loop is CASGVAGGPYEQYV. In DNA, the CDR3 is TGCGCCAGCGGCGTAGCGGGAGGACCCTACGAGCAGTACGTC.

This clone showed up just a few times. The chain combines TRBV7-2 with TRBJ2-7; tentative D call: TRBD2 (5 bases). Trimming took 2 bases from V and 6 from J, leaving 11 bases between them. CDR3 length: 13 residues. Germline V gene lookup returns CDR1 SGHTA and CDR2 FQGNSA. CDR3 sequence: CASSLSGTFEQYF. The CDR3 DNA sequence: TGTGCCAGCAGCTTAAGCGGCACTTTCGAGCAGTACTTC.

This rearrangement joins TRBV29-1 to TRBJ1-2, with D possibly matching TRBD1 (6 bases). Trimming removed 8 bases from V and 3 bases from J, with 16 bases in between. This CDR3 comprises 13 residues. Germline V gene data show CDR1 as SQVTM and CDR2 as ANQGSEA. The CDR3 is CSSGQGGDYGYTF. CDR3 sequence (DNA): TGCAGCTCCGGACAAGGGGGAGACTATGGCTACACCTTC.

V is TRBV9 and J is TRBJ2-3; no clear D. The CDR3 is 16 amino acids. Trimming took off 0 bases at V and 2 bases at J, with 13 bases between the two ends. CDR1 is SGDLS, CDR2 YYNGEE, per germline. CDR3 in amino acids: CASSVVIAMLTDTQYF. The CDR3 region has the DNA TGTGCCAGCAGCGTAGTTATAGCCATGCTCACAGATACGCAGTATTTT.

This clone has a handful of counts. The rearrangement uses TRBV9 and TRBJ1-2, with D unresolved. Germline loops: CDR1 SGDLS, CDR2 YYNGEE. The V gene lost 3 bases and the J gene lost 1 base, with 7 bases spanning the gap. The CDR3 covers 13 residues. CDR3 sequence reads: CASSEQFNYGYTF. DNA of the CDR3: TGTGCCAGCAGCGAACAGTTTAACTATGGCTACACCTTC.

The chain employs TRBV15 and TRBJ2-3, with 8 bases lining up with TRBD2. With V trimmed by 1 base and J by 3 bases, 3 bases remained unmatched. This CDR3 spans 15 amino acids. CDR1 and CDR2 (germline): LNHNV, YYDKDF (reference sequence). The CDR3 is CATSRAGGPTDTQYF. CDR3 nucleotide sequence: TGTGCCACCAGCAGAGCGGGAGGGCCGACAGATACGCAGTATTTT. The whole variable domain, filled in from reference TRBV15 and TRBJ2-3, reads DAMVIQNPRYQVTQFGKPVTLSCSQTLNHNVMYWYQQKSSQAPKLLFHYYDKDFNNEADTPDNFQSRRPNTSFCFLDIRSPGLGDTAMYLCATSRAGGPTDTQYFGPGTRLTVL.

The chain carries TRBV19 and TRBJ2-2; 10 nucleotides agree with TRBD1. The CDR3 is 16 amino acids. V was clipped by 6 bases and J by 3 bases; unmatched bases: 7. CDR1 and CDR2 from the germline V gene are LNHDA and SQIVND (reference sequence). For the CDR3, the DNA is TGTGCCAGTAGCCGCAGGGGGACAGGGGACACCGGGGAGCTGTTTTTT. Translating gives CASSRRGTGDTGELFF.

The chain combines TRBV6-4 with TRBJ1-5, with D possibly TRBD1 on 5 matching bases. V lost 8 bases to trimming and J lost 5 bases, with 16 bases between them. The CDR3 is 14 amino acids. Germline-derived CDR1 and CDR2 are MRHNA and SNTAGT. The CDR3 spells CASSREVGYQPQHF. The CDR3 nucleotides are TGTGCCAGCTCCAGGGAGGTGGGGTATCAGCCCCAGCATTTT.

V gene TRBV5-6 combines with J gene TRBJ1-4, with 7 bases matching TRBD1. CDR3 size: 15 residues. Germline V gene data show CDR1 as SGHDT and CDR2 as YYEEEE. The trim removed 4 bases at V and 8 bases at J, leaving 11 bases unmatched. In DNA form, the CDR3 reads TGTGCCAGCAGCCAGTACACCGGGACAGCCGAAAAACTGTTTTTT. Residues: CASSQYTGTAEKLFF.

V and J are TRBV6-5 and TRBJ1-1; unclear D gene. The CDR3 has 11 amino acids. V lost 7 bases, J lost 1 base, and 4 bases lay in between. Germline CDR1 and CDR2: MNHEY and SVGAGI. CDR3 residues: CASIQNTEAFF. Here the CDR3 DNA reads TGTGCCAGCATTCAGAACACTGAAGCTTTCTTT.

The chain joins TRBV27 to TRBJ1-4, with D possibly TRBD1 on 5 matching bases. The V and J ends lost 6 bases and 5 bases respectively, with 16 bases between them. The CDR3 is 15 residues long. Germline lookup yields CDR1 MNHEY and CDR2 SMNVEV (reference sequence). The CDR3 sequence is CASRSSLRTNEKLFF. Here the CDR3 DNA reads TGTGCCAGCAGGTCAAGTTTAAGGACAAATGAAAAACTGTTTTTT.

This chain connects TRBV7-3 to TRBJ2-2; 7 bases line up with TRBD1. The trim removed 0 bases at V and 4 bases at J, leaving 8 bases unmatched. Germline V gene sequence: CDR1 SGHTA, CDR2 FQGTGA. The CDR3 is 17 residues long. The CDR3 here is CASSLTSQGDTTGELFF. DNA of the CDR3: TGTGCCAGCAGCTTAACGTCCCAGGGGGATACCACCGGGGAGCTGTTTTTT.

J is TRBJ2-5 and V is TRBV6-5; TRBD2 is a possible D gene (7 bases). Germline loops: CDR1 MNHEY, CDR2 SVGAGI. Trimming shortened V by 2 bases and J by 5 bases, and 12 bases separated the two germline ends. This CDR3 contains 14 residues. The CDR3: CASSYRGAEETQYF. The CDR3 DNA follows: TGTGCCAGCAGTTACCGGGGGGCAGAGGAGACCCAGTACTTC.

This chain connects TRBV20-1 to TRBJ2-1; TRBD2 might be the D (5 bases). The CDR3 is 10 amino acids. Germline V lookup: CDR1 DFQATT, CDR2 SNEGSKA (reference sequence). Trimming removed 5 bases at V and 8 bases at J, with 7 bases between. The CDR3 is CSAQRDEQFF. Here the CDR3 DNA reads TGCAGTGCTCAGAGGGATGAGCAGTTCTTC.

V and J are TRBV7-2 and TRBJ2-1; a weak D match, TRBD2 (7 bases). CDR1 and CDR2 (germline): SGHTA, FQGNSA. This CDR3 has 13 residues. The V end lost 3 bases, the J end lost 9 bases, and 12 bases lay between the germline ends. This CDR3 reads CASSLVGGAEQFF. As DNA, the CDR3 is TGTGCCAGCAGCTTGGTGGGGGGGGCTGAGCAGTTCTTC.